These T cell receptor beta chains were read from a single sample in a study of cytomegalovirus exposure and HLA in healthy donors. Some clones are missing from TCRdb's copy, which holds only in-frame ones; the method was immunoSEQ multiplex PCR. The sample lists about 110,000 clones; around 87% were seen once. The specimen was PBMCs. These TCRs come from a woman aged 25 to 39 in good health and CMV-seropositive. The CDR3 runs from the conserved cysteine through the conserved F or W. A D gene is named only where the DNA matches it firmly. Size is omitted from some rows. Given values are once, few, many or a class for expanded clones.

size,J,V,D,DNA,CDR3
.,TRBJ2-3,TRBV2,TRBD1,TGTGCCAGCAGTGATGACAGGGCCTCAGATACGCAGTATTTT,CASSDDRASDTQYF
.,TRBJ2-7,TRBV28,TRBD1,TGTGCCAGCGGAAGCCTCCCGGACAGGGGGCCCTACGAGCAGTACTTC,CASGSLPDRGPYEQYF
.,TRBJ2-2,TRBV9,.,TGTGCCAGCAGCCCTCCGACAGGCTCCGCGAACACCGGGGAGCTGTTTTTT,CASSPPTGSANTGELFF
.,TRBJ2-1,TRBV2,TRBD2,TGTGCCAGCACCCGAGCGGGAGCTGTCAATGAGCAGTTCTTC,CASTRAGAVNEQFF
.,TRBJ2-5,TRBV27,TRBD1,TGTGCCAGCAGTTTATCGAGACAGGGGGCAGAGACCCAGTACTTC,CASSLSRQGAETQYF
few,TRBJ1-2,TRBV6-1,.,TGTGCCAGCACTGACCCGTCCGATGGCTACACCTTC,CASTDPSDGYTF
.,TRBJ1-6,TRBV2,TRBD1,TGTGCCAGCAGTGATCCCCCGGGACAGGGGGCTAATTCACCCCTCCACTTT,CASSDPPGQGANSPLHF
.,TRBJ1-5,TRBV28,TRBD1,TGTGCCAGCAGTTCAGGGGGCCAGCCCCAGCATTTT,CASSSGGQPQHF
.,TRBJ2-7,TRBV4-3,.,TGCGCCAGCAGCCAAGATCGGCTAGCCCATTACGAGCAGTACTTC,CASSQDRLAHYEQYF
.,TRBJ2-7,TRBV5-6,TRBD2,TGTGCCAGCAGCTTGGGGACTAGCGGCTACGAGCAGTACTTC,CASSLGTSGYEQYF
.,TRBJ2-7,TRBV7-2,.,TGTGCCAGCAGCCCGAACTCCCCGGCTTGGGCCGAGCAGTACTTC,CASSPNSPAWAEQYF
.,TRBJ2-4,TRBV2,TRBD2,TGTGCCAGCGGGGGGGTGTTTGAATCCATTCAGTACTTC,CASGGVFESIQYF
.,TRBJ2-3,TRBV4-3,.,TGCGCCAGCAGCCAAGGCTTAGTTTTAGATACGCAGTATTTT,CASSQGLVLDTQYF
.,TRBJ2-1,TRBV9,.,TGTGCCAGCAGCGTAGCCGGGTACAATGAGCAGTTCTTC,CASSVAGYNEQFF
.,TRBJ2-7,TRBV29-1,TRBD2,TGCAGCGTTGAAGGTGGAGCGGGAGACCGCTACGAGCAGTACTTC,CSVEGGAGDRYEQYF
.,TRBJ1-4,TRBV14,TRBD1,TGTGCCAGCAGCCACCGACAGGGGACCGCAACTAATGAAAAACTGTTTTTT,CASSHRQGTATNEKLFF
.,TRBJ2-1,TRBV28,.,TGTGCCAGCAGTTCCCTGGCCGCGGCGGGGACCTCCTACAATGAGCAGTTCTTC,CASSSLAAAGTSYNEQFF
.,TRBJ2-6,TRBV5-1,TRBD2,TGCGCCAGCAGCAGGGACGGGACTAGCGGGGGGCCCCTGACTGGGGCCAACGTCCTGACTTTC,CASSRDGTSGGPLTGANVLTF
.,TRBJ2-3,TRBV18,TRBD2,TGTGCCAGCTCACCACCCGGGAGGACAGATACGCAGTATTTT,CASSPPGRTDTQYF